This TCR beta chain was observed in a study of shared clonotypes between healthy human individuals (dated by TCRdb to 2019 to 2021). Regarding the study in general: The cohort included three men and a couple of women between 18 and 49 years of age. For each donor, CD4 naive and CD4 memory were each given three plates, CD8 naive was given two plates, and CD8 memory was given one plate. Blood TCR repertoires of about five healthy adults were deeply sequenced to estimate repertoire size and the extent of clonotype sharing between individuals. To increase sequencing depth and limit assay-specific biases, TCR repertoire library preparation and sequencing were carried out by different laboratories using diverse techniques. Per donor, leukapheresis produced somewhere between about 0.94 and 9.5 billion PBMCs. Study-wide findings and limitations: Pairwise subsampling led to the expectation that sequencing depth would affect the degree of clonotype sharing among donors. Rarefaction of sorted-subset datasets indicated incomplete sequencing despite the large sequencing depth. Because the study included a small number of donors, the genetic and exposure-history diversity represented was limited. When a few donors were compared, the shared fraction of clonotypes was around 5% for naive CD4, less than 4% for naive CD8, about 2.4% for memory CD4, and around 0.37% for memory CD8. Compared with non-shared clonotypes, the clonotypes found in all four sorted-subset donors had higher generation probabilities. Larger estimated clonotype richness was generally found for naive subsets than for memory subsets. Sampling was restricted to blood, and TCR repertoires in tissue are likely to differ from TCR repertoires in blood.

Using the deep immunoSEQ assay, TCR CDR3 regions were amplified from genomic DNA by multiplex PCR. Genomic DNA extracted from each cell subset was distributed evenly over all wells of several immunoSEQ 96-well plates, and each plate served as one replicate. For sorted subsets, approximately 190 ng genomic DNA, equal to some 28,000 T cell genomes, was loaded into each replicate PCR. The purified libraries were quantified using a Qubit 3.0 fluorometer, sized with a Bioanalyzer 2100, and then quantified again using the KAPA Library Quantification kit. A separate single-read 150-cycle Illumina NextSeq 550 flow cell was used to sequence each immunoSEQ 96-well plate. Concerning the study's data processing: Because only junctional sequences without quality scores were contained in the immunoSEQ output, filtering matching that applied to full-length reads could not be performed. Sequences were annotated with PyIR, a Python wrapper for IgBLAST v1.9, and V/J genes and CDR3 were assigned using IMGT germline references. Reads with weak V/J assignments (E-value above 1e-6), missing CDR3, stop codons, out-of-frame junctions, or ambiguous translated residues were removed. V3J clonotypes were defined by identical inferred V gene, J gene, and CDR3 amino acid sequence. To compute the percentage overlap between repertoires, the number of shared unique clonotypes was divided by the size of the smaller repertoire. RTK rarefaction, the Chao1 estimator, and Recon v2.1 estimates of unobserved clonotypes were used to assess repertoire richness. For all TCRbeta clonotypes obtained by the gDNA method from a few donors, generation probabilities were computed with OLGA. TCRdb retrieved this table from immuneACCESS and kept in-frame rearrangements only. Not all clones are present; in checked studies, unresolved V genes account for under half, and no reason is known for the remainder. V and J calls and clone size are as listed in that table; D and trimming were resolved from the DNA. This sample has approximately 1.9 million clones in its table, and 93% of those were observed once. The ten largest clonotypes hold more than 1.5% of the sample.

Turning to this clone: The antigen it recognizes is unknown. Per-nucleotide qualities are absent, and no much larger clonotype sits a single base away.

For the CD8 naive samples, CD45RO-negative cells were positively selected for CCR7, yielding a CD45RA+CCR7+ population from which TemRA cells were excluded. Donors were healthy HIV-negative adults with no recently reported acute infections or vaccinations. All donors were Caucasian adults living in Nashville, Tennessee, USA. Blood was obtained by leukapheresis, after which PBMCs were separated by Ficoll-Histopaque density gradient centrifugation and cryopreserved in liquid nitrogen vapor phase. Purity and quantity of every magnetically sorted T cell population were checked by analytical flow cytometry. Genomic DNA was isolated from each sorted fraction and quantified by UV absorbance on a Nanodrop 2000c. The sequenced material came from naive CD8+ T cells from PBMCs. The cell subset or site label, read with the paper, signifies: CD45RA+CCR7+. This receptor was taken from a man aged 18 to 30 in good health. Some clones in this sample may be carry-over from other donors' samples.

The CDR3 region reads CASSYRPSGTDEQFF. At the DNA level, the sequence is TGTGCCAGCAGTTACCGGCCCAGCGGGACTGATGAGCAGTTCTTC. The chain joins TRBV6-5 to TRBJ2-1; 7 bases in the junction line up with TRBD2. CDR1 and CDR2 (MNHEY, SVGAGI) derive from the germline V gene. Trimming takes 2 bases off V and 8 bases off J; junction bases not matched to a gene: 9. The CDR3 numbers 15 residues from cysteine through phenylalanine. Only CDR3 DNA is held: 45 bases, read in frame from base 1.